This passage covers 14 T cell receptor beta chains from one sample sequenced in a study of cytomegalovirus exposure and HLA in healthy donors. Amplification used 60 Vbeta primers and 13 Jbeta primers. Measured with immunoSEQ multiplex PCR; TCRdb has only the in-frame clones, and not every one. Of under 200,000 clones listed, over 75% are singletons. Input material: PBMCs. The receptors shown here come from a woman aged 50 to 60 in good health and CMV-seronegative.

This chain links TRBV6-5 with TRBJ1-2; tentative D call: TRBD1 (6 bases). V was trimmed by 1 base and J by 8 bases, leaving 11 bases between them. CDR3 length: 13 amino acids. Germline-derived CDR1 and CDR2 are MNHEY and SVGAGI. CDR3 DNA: TGTGCCAGCAGTTACTTCACAGGGTCGGGCTACACCTTC. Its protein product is CASSYFTGSGYTF.

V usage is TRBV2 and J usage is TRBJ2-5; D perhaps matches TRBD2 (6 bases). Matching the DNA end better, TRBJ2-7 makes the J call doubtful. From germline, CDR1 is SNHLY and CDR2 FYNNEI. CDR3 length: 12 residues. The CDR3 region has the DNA TGTGCCAGCACTCGGACTAACTACGAGCAGTACTTC. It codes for CASTRTNYEQYF.

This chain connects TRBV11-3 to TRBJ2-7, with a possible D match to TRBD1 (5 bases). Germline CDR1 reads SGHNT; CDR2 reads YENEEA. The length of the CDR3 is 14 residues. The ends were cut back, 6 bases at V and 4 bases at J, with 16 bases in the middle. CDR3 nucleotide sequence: TGTGCCAGCAGTAATGGCCAGGGCCCTTACGAGCAGTACTTC. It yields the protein CASSNGQGPYEQYF.

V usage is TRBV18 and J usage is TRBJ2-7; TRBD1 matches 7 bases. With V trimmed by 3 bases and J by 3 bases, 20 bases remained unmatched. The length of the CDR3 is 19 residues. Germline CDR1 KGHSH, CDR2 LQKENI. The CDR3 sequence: CASSPYAGAGRDRNYEQYF. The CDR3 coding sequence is TGTGCCAGCTCACCCTACGCCGGGGCCGGCCGGGACAGAAACTACGAGCAGTACTTC.

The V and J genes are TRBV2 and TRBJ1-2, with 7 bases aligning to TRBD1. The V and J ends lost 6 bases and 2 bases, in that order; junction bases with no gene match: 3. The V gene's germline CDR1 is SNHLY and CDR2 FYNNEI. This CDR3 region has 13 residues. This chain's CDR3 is CASSEQGNYGYTF. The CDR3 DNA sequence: TGTGCCAGCAGCGAACAGGGGAACTATGGCTACACCTTC.

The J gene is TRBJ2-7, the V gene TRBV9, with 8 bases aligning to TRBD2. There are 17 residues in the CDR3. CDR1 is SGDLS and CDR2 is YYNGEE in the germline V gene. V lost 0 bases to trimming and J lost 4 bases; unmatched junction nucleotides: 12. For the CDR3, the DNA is TGTGCCAGCAGCGTAGAAGGCGGGGGGCCACTCCTGTACGAGCAGTACTTC. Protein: CASSVEGGGPLLYEQYF.

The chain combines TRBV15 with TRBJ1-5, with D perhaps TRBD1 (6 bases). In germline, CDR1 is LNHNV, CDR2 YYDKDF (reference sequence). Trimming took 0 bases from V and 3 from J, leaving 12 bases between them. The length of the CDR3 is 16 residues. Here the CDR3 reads CATSRDRDRINQPQHF. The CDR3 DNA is TGTGCCACCAGCAGAGATCGAGACAGGATCAATCAGCCCCAGCATTTT.

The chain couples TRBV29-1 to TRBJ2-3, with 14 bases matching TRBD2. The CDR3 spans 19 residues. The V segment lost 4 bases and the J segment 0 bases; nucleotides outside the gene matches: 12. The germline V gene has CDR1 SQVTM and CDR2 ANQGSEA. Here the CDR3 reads CSVAGTSGRGFPSTDTQYF. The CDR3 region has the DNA TGCAGCGTTGCCGGGACTAGCGGGAGAGGGTTTCCGAGCACAGATACGCAGTATTTT.

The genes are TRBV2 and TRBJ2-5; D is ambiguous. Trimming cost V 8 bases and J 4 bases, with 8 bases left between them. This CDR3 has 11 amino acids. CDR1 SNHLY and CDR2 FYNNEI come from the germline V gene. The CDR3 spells CASSERETQYF. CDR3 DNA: TGTGCCAGCTCGGAGAGAGAGACCCAGTACTTC.

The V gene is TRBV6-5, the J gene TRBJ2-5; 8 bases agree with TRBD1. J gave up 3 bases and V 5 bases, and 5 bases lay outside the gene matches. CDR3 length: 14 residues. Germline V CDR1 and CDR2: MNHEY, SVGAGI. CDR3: CASSTGGAEETQYF. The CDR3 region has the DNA TGTGCCAGCAGTACAGGGGGTGCTGAAGAGACCCAGTACTTC.

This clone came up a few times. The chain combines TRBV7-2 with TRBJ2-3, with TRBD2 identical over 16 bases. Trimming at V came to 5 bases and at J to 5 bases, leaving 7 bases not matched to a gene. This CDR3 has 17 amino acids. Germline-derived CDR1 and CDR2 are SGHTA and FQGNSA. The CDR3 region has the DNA TGTGCCAGCAGCAACCCGGGACTAGCGGGGGGGGGAGATACGCAGTATTTT. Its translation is CASSNPGLAGGGDTQYF.

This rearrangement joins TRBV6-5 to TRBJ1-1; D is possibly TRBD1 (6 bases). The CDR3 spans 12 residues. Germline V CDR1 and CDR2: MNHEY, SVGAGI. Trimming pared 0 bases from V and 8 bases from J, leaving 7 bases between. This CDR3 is CASSYSRGEAFF. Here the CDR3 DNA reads TGTGCCAGCAGTTACTCAAGGGGGGAAGCTTTCTTT.

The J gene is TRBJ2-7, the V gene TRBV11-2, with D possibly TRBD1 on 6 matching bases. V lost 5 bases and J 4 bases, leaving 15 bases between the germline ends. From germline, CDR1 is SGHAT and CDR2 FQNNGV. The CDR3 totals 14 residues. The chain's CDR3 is CASSPRQVRYEQYF. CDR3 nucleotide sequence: TGTGCCAGCAGCCCCCGACAGGTGAGGTACGAGCAGTACTTC.

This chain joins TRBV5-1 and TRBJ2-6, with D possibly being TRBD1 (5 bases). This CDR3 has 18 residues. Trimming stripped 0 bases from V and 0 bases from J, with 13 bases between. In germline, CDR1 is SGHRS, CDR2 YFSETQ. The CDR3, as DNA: TGCGCCAGCAGCTTGGCCGGTGACAGACTCTCTGGGGCCAACGTCCTGACTTTC. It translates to CASSLAGDRLSGANVLTF. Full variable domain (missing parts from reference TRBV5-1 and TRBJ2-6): KAGVTQTPRYLIKTRGQQVTLSCSPISGHRSVSWYQQTPGQGLQFLFEYFSETQRNKGNFPGRFSGRQFSNSRSEMNVSTLELGDSALYLCASSLAGDRLSGANVLTFGAGSRLTVL.